What follows describes a single T cell receptor beta chain. Authors' analysis steps: Reference gene primer amplification in the assay estimated nucleated cell counts. Measured with immunoSEQ multiplex PCR; TCRdb has only the in-frame clones, and not every one. V and J calls and clone size are those listed in that table; D and trimming were worked out from the DNA. The sample gives 75,000 to 100,000 clones, approximately 77% of which show up once; approximately 10% is in the top ten. These data come from a study of blood T cell repertoires in COVID-19. Overall study context: PBMCs, B-cell-depleted T cells, or T cells were the source of the cDNA or gDNA that made up the material.

CDR1 and CDR2 (germline): MNHNS, SASEGT. V lost 2 bases to trimming and J lost 3 bases; unmatched junction nucleotides: 5. This CDR3 comprises 15 residues. V and J are TRBV6-1 and TRBJ2-5, with 8 bases identical to TRBD2. What was sequenced was peripheral blood. This clonotype was sampled from a woman of 80 years or more with acute or convalescent COVID-19. CDR3 region: CASSESLAGEETQYF. The CDR3, as DNA: TGTGCCAGCAGTGAATCGCTAGCGGGTGAAGAGACCCAGTACTTC.